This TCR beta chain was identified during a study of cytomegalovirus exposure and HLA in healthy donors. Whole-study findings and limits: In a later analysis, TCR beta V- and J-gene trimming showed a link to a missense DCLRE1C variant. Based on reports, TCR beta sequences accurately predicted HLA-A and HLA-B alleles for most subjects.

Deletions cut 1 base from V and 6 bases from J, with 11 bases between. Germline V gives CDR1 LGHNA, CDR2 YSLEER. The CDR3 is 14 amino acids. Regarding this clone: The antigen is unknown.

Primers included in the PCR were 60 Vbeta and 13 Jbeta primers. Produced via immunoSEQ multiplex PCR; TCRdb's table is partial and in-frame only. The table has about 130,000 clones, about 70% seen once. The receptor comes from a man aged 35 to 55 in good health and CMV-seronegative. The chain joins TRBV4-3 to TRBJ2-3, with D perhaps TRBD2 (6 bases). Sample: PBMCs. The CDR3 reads CASSQGGGVDTQYF. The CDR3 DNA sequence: TGCGCCAGCAGCCAAGGGGGAGGCGTGGATACGCAGTATTTT.